Each of the 12 T cell receptor beta chains below was sequenced from the same sample in a study of OX40 agonist ivuxolimab in advanced cancers. Assay: immunoSEQ multiplex PCR; the TCRdb copy retains only in-frame clones and omits some. The sample contains about 42,000 clones, over 65% of which appear only once. The sequences come from CD4+ or CD8+ T cells sorted from blood, collected in a trial of the OX40 agonist ivuxolimab. The origin of the receptors is an adult with an advanced solid tumor such as melanoma, head and neck, liver or kidney cancer.

This clone was detected only a few times. This rearrangement joins TRBV10-3 to TRBJ2-5, with a weak D call TRBD1 (7 bases). The germline CDR1 and CDR2 sequences are ENHRY and SYGVKD. The CDR3 is made up of 15 amino acids. V was pared by 10 bases and J by 5 bases, with 23 bases between. The CDR3 nucleotides are TGTGCCACCCTAATCCGACAGGGTGGAGGGGAGACCCAGTACTTC. It codes for CATLIRQGGGETQYF.

This rearrangement joins TRBV6-6 to TRBJ2-7; no clear D. Germline values: CDR1 MNHNY, CDR2 SVGAGI (reference sequence). The length of the CDR3 is 13 residues. Trimming took off 3 bases at V and 2 bases at J, with 8 bases between the two ends. The CDR3 sequence: CASSYASTYEQYF. The CDR3 coding sequence is TGTGCCAGCAGTTATGCCTCCACCTACGAGCAGTACTTC.

This clone appeared a single time. This chain joins TRBV25-1 and TRBJ1-2; TRBD1 might be the D (6 bases). In germline, CDR1 is MGHDK, CDR2 SYGVNS. The V and J ends lost 6 bases and 7 bases respectively, with 12 bases between them. This CDR3 is 12 amino acids long. The DNA for the CDR3 is TGTGCCAGCAGCCCCACAGGGTCTGGCTACACCTTC. This sequence encodes CASSPTGSGYTF.

In DNA, the CDR3 is TGCGCCAGCAGCTTGGACGGACAGGGGGAGCAGTACTTC. Amino acid sequence: CASSLDGQGEQYF. J is TRBJ2-7 and V is TRBV5-1; 9 bases are a match to TRBD1. The CDR3 is made up of 13 amino acids. Germline loops: CDR1 SGHRS, CDR2 YFSETQ. The J segment lost 7 bases and the V segment lost 0 bases, leaving 2 bases of the junction unmatched.

The chain couples TRBV27 to TRBJ2-7, with 9 positions matching TRBD1. The CDR3 is made up of 19 amino acids. V lost 2 bases, J lost 4 bases, and 18 bases stayed unmatched. Germline CDR1 MNHEY, CDR2 SMNVEV (reference sequence). In nucleotides, the CDR3 is TGTGCCAGCAGTTTAGAGAGAGGACAGGGGTCGTCATTTCGGTACGAGCAGTACTTC. Its protein is CASSLERGQGSSFRYEQYF.

This clone was seen more than once but under ten times. The chain employs TRBV6-5 and TRBJ2-7, with no clear D. V lost 5 bases and J lost 0, with 11 bases in between. The CDR3 runs 14 residues. Germline V gives CDR1 MNHEY, CDR2 SVGAGI. The CDR3 coding sequence is TGTGCCAGCAGTAGGACCGTTAGCTCCTACGAGCAGTACTTC. It translates to CASSRTVSSYEQYF.

In this sample, this clone turned up a few times. The chain recombines TRBV9 with TRBJ1-6; D gene ambiguous. The CDR3 is made up of 13 amino acids. V lost 7 bases and J 4 bases, leaving 9 bases between the germline ends. The V gene's germline CDR1 is SGDLS and CDR2 YYNGEE. CDR3 region: CASGRDYNSPLHF. The DNA of the CDR3 is TGTGCCAGCGGCCGGGATTATAATTCACCCCTCCACTTT.

J is TRBJ1-2 and V is TRBV28; possible D gene TRBD1, 5 bases. V was shortened by 6 bases and J by 0 bases, with 17 bases between the two germline ends. There are 16 residues in the CDR3. The germline CDR1 and CDR2 sequences are MDHEN and SYDVKM. The CDR3 nucleotides are TGTGCCAGCAGACTCCCTACAGGAGCTACTAACTATGGCTACACCTTC. Amino acid sequence: CASRLPTGATNYGYTF.

The CDR3 DNA reads as TGTGCCATCAGTGAGTCGGGGCAGGGAGTCAGGATTGAGCAGTTCTTC. This codes for CAISESGQGVRIEQFF. The V gene is TRBV10-3, the J gene TRBJ2-1; D tentatively fits TRBD1 or TRBD2 (5 bases each). The CDR3 loop spans 16 amino acids. CDR1 ENHRY and CDR2 SYGVKD come from the germline V gene. The germline V and J ends were trimmed by 0 bases and 9 bases, with 18 bases remaining between them.

V and J are TRBV29-1 and TRBJ1-1; TRBD1 is a possible D gene (6 bases). CDR3 length equals 13 residues. CDR1 SQVTM and CDR2 ANQGSEA come from the germline V gene. The V end was cut by 5 bases, the J end by 1 base, with 11 bases between. The CDR3 sequence is CSVNREENTEAFF. The CDR3 nucleotides are TGCAGCGTTAACAGGGAAGAGAACACTGAAGCTTTCTTT.

The gene calls are TRBV15 and TRBJ1-2, with D possibly matching TRBD1 (5 bases). Trimming removed 5 bases from V and 5 bases from J, with 18 bases in between. CDR3 length: 15 residues. CDR1 is LNHNV and CDR2 is YYDKDF in the germline V gene (reference sequence). Here the CDR3 reads CATSGSTGFSYGYTF. The CDR3, as DNA: TGTGCCACCAGCGGCAGCACAGGATTCTCTTATGGCTACACCTTC.

The rearrangement joins TRBV10-3 to TRBJ2-7; TRBD1 matches 10 bases. With 1 base clipped from V and 1 base from J, the junction kept 16 bases outside the gene matches. This CDR3 comprises 20 residues. The germline CDR1 and CDR2 sequences are ENHRY and SYGVKD. CDR3 nucleotide sequence: TGTGCCATCAGTGAGTTCCCGCCGGGACAGGGGACAAGTAAATCCTACGAGCAGTACTTC. This translates into CAISEFPPGQGTSKSYEQYF.